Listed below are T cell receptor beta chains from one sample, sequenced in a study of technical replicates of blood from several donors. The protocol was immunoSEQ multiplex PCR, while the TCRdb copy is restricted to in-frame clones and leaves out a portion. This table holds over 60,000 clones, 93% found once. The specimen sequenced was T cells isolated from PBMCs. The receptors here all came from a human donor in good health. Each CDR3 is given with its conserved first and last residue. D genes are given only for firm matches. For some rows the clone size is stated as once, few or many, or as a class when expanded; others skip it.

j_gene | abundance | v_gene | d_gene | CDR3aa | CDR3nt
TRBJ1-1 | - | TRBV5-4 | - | CASSLAGRMRGTEAFF | TGTGCCAGCAGCTTGGCAGGGAGGATGCGAGGCACTGAAGCTTTCTTT
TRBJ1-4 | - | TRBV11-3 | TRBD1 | CASSSWGTGGEKLFF | TGTGCCAGCAGCTCTTGGGGGACAGGTGGGGAAAAACTGTTTTTT
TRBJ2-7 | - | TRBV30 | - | CAWSRANGGEQYF | TGTGCCTGGAGTAGGGCGAACGGGGGTGAGCAGTACTTC
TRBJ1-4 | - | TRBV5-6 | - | CASSLGGHYNEKLFF | TGTGCCAGCAGCTTGGGAGGACATTATAATGAAAAACTGTTTTTT
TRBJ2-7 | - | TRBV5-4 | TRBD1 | CASSLGTGGREQYF | TGTGCCAGCAGCTTGGGGACAGGGGGCCGTGAGCAGTACTTC
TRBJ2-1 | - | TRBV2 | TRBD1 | CASRDGQGSYNEQFF | TGTGCCAGCAGGGACGGACAGGGCTCCTACAATGAGCAGTTCTTC
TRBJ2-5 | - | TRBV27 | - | CASSSLVTGETQYF | TGTGCCAGCAGTTCCCTAGTAACGGGAGAGACCCAGTACTTC
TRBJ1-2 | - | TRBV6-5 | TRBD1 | CASSYGTGGYGYTF | TGTGCCAGCAGTTACGGGACAGGGGGTTATGGCTACACCTTC
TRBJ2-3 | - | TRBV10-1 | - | CASSAGSTDTQYF | TGCGCCAGCAGCGCCGGGAGCACAGATACGCAGTATTTT
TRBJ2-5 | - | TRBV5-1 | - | CARDSFQGETQYF | TGCGCCAGAGATAGTTTTCAGGGAGAGACCCAGTACTTC
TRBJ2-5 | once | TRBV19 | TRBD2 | CASSSSGGRETQYF | TGTGCCAGTAGTTCTAGCGGAGGACGCGAGACCCAGTACTTC
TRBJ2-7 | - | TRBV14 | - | CASSQGQFLYEQYF | TGTGCCAGCAGCCAAGGGCAGTTTTTATACGAGCAGTACTTC
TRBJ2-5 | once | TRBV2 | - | CASSESGAEAAQYF | TGTGCCAGCAGTGAGTCAGGGGCGGAGGCGGCCCAGTACTTC
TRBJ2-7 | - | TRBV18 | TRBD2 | CASSPGLAAVEQYF | TGTGCCAGCTCCCCGGGACTAGCGGCTGTGGAGCAGTACTTC
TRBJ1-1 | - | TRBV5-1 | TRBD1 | CASSWGDRGGSTEAFF | TGCGCCAGCAGCTGGGGGGACAGGGGAGGAAGCACTGAAGCTTTCTTT
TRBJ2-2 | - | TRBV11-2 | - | CASSLAGGGTGELFF | TGTGCCAGCAGCTTAGCGGGGGGCGGCACCGGGGAGCTGTTTTTT
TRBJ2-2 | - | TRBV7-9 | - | CASSLSLGLNTGELFF | TGTGCCAGCAGCTTATCACTGGGCTTAAACACCGGGGAGCTGTTTTTT
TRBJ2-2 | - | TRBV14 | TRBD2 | CASSERASGRGLMDTGELFF | TGTGCCAGCAGCGAAAGGGCTAGCGGGAGGGGACTTATGGATACCGGGGAGCTGTTTTTT
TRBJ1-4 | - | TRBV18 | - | CASSPSVTAATNEKLFF | TGTGCCAGCTCACCGAGCGTGACAGCCGCAACTAATGAAAAACTGTTTTTT
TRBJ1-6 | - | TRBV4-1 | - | CASSQGGQLRGPFFNSPLHF | TGCGCCAGCAGCCAAGGGGGACAACTGCGAGGCCCCTTTTTTAATTCACCCCTCCACTTT
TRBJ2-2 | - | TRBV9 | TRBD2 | CASSVAGLASTGELFF | TGTGCCAGCAGCGTAGCGGGACTAGCGAGCACCGGGGAGCTGTTTTTT
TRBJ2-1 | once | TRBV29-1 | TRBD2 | CSVESGTSGRATNEQFF | TGCAGCGTTGAATCCGGGACTAGCGGGAGGGCCACGAATGAGCAGTTCTTC
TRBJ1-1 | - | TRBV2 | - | CASSEEAGRGSEAFF | TGTGCCAGCAGTGAAGAGGCAGGGCGAGGCAGTGAAGCTTTCTTT
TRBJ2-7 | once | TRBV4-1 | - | CASSQRFSLWTANFSYEQYF | TGCGCCAGCAGCCAAAGATTCAGCCTTTGGACAGCCAACTTCTCCTACGAGCAGTACTTC
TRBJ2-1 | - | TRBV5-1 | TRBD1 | CASSLFSDRGLDNEQFF | TGCGCCAGCAGCCTCTTTAGCGACAGGGGTTTAGACAATGAGCAGTTCTTC
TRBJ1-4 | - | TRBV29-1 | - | CSVVGATNEKLFF | TGCAGCGTTGTGGGAGCAACTAATGAAAAACTGTTTTTT
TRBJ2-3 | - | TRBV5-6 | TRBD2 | CASRTSGGAKDTQYF | TGTGCCAGCAGGACTAGCGGGGGGGCTAAAGATACGCAGTATTTT
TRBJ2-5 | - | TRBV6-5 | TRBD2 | CASSYRGLAGETQYF | TGTGCCAGCAGTTACCGGGGACTAGCGGGAGAGACCCAGTACTTC